The 14 T cell receptor beta chains given below trace back to one sample, sequenced in a study of Ad26.COV2.S vaccination and SARS-CoV-2 variants. Profiling relied on immunoSEQ multiplex PCR, and the TCRdb table lists in-frame clones only, not all of them. The sample lists 350,000 to 550,000 clones; approximately 89% were seen once. Sample treatment: some 19 received Ad26.COV2.S at low or high dose, single or two shots; 5 received placebo; per-sample allocation not given. Day 63 after the first injection of vaccine or placebo was the sampling time. The sequencing here drew on peripheral blood, taken in a trial of Ad26.COV2.S vaccine versus placebo. These receptors were obtained from a person between 18 and 60 years old who received the Ad26.COV2.S COVID-19 vaccine or a placebo.

Comment on this clone: The identical CDR3 is also encoded by other nucleotide sequences in the sample. The gene calls are TRBV27 and TRBJ2-6; D remains ambiguous. The CDR3 length is 15 residues. Looked up from germline, CDR1 is MNHEY and CDR2 is SMNVEV (reference sequence). V was clipped by 2 bases and J by 1 base, with 6 bases between them. This chain's CDR3 is CASSLVGSGANVLTF. Written as DNA, the CDR3 is TGTGCCAGCAGTTTAGTCGGTTCTGGGGCCAACGTCCTGACTTTC.

V is TRBV30 and J is TRBJ1-4; possibly TRBD1 for D (6 bases). Germline CDR1 is GTSNPN and CDR2 is SVGIG (reference sequence). Trimming took off 0 bases at V and 5 bases at J, with 16 bases between the two ends. The CDR3 has 16 amino acids. CDR3 sequence reads: CAWSVGSGAINEKLFF. CDR3 sequence (DNA): TGTGCCTGGAGTGTGGGTTCGGGGGCAATCAATGAAAAACTGTTTTTT.

CDR3 sequence reads: CASSPGLAGGGTDTQYF. CDR3 coding DNA: TGTGCCAGCAGTCCCGGACTAGCGGGAGGCGGCACAGATACGCAGTATTTT. The genes are TRBV6-6 and TRBJ2-3, with 14 bases aligning to TRBD2. CDR1 and CDR2 (germline): MNHNY, SVGAGI (reference sequence). Trimming removed 5 bases from V and 1 base from J; junction bases left unmatched: 5. The CDR3 is made up of 17 amino acids.

The CDR3 DNA follows: TGTGCCAGTAGCGATAGCGGGGGGGACTACAATGAGCAGTTCTTC. It translates to CASSDSGGDYNEQFF. The chain uses TRBV19 and TRBJ2-1, with 11 bases that match TRBD2. This CDR3 comprises 15 residues. Looked up from germline, CDR1 is LNHDA and CDR2 is SQIVND (reference sequence). The V segment lost 6 bases and the J segment 3 bases; nucleotides outside the gene matches: 4.

This sequence joins TRBV7-2 and TRBJ2-1; TRBD2 matches at 12 bases. V lost 3 bases to trimming and J lost 9 bases; unmatched junction nucleotides: 6. This CDR3 comprises 15 residues. The germline gives CDR1 SGHTA, CDR2 FQGNSA. CDR3 in amino acids: CASSFRLAGESEQFF. Here the CDR3 DNA reads TGTGCCAGCAGCTTTAGACTAGCGGGAGAATCTGAGCAGTTCTTC.

The chain joins TRBV9 to TRBJ2-1, with 12 nucleotides matching TRBD1. The trim removed 0 bases at V and 9 bases at J, leaving 10 bases unmatched. CDR3 length: 17 amino acids. Germline values: CDR1 SGDLS, CDR2 YYNGEE. The CDR3 DNA reads as TGTGCCAGCAGCGTAGCTGTTGGGACAGGGGGCCGCCGTGAGCAGTTCTTC. Amino acid sequence: CASSVAVGTGGRREQFF. The full variable domain, with the rest looked up from reference TRBV9 and TRBJ2-1, is DSGVTQTPKHLITATGQRVTLRCSPRSGDLSVYWYQQSLDQGLQFLIQYYNGEERAKGNILERFSAQQFPDLHSELNLSSLELGDSALYFCASSVAVGTGGRREQFFGPGTRLTVL.

The chain carries TRBV7-8 and TRBJ1-2, with 9 bases that match TRBD1. Germline V gene sequence: CDR1 SGHVS, CDR2 FQNEAQ. The V segment lost 1 base and the J segment 8 bases; nucleotides outside the gene matches: 11. The CDR3 consists of 16 residues. As DNA, the CDR3 is TGTGCCAGCAGCTTAGAGTACCTACAGGGGGCTGAAGGCTACACCTTC. This gives the protein CASSLEYLQGAEGYTF.

The rearrangement links TRBV5-1 to TRBJ1-2, with 9 bases fitting TRBD1. The CDR3 is 14 residues long. Trimming took 0 bases from V and 5 from J; bases not matched to a gene: 2. Germline V CDR1 and CDR2: SGHRS, YFSETQ. CDR3 loop: CASSLGDRGYGYTF. CDR3 nucleotide sequence: TGCGCCAGCAGCTTGGGAGACAGGGGGTATGGCTACACCTTC.

The chain couples TRBV7-9 to TRBJ2-1; 9 bases agree with TRBD1. V trimming: 4 bases; J trimming: 7 bases; junction bases outside the gene matches: 14. The CDR3 covers 17 residues. Germline V CDR1 and CDR2: SEHNR, FQNEAQ (reference sequence). The DNA of the CDR3 is TGTGCCAGCAGCTCGCCGTCCGGGACAGGGAGTTATAATGAGCAGTTCTTC. Residues: CASSSPSGTGSYNEQFF.

This sequence joins TRBV18 and TRBJ2-3, with D unresolved. Trimming cost V 3 bases and J 0 bases, with 10 bases left between them. The germline V gene encodes CDR1 KGHSH and CDR2 LQKENI. The CDR3 is 15 residues long. The CDR3, as DNA: TGTGCCAGCTCACCGGCTGTTTCTAGCACAGATACGCAGTATTTT. Residues: CASSPAVSSTDTQYF.

This chain links TRBV5-4 with TRBJ2-3; 11 bases line up with TRBD2. CDR3 length equals 17 residues. The J segment lost 0 bases and the V segment lost 0 bases, leaving 3 bases of the junction unmatched. CDR1 and CDR2 (germline): SGHNT, YYREEE (reference sequence). The chain's CDR3 is CASSLAWTSGSTDTQYF. CDR3 nucleotide sequence: TGTGCCAGCAGCTTGGCCTGGACTAGCGGGAGCACAGATACGCAGTATTTT. Complete variable domain (other parts from reference TRBV5-4 and TRBJ2-3): ETGVTQSPTHLIKTRGQQVTLRCSSQSGHNTVSWYQQALGQGPQFIFQYYREEENGRGNFPPRFSGLQFPNYSSELNVNALELDDSALYLCASSLAWTSGSTDTQYFGPGTRLTVL.

The chain recombines TRBV9 with TRBJ2-7, with TRBD1 matching over 7 bases. Germline V gene sequence: CDR1 SGDLS, CDR2 YYNGEE. Trimming cost V 0 bases and J 7 bases; bases outside gene matches: 7. The CDR3 has 14 residues. The CDR3 loop reads CASSVGGTVEEQYF. For the CDR3, the DNA is TGTGCCAGCAGCGTAGGAGGGACAGTTGAAGAGCAGTACTTC. The variable domain in full, completed from reference TRBV9 and TRBJ2-7, reads DSGVTQTPKHLITATGQRVTLRCSPRSGDLSVYWYQQSLDQGLQFLIQYYNGEERAKGNILERFSAQQFPDLHSELNLSSLELGDSALYFCASSVGGTVEEQYFGPGTRLTVT.

The V gene is TRBV6-2 or TRBV6-3, the J gene TRBJ2-1; TRBD2 aligns across 9 bases. This CDR3 is built from 15 residues. After removal of 6 bases from V and 5 bases from J, the junction contained 8 bases not matched to a gene. In germline, CDR1 is MNHEY, CDR2 SVGEGT. CDR3 sequence (DNA): TGTGCCAGCAGCTTAGCGGGAGTCCCCCACAATGAGCAGTTCTTC. Translation gives CASSLAGVPHNEQFF.

V usage is TRBV2 and J usage is TRBJ1-3; D unclear. V lost 4 bases to trimming and J lost 4 bases, with 8 bases between them. Germline CDR1 is SNHLY and CDR2 is FYNNEI. The CDR3 spans 13 residues. The CDR3 here is CASSGQLGNTIYF. The CDR3 DNA reads as TGTGCCAGCAGTGGGCAGTTAGGAAACACCATATATTTT.